The next 14 T cell receptor beta chains were all read from a single sample in a study of blood T cell repertoires in COVID-19 (dated by TCRdb to the early 2020s). Library preparation was by the immunoSEQ multiplex PCR assay. What TCRdb holds here is the immuneACCESS table cut down to in-frame rearrangements. Part of the clones is not present; checked against another copy, under half of the missing clones reflect an unresolved V gene, and the others are unexplained. For this sample there are tens of thousands of clones; about 90% appear just once. Of the sample, less than 8.5% is held by the ten largest clones. Source material: peripheral blood. These receptors were collected from a man between 45 and 60 years old with acute or convalescent COVID-19.

The chain uses TRBV28 and TRBJ2-5, with 10 bases identical to TRBD2. Germline V CDR1 and CDR2: MDHEN, SYDVKM. Unmatched junction bases numbered 6, after V lost 7 bases and J lost 4 bases. The CDR3 has 14 amino acids. The CDR3 DNA sequence: TGTGCCAGCACTTCGACTAGCGGGTTAGAGACCCAGTACTTC. Amino acid sequence: CASTSTSGLETQYF.

The V gene is TRBV2, the J gene TRBJ2-5; TRBD2 matches at 9 bases. Germline V lookup: CDR1 SNHLY, CDR2 FYNNEI. This CDR3 has 17 amino acids. The trim removed 3 bases at V and 7 bases at J, leaving 15 bases unmatched. In DNA form, the CDR3 reads TGTGCCAGCAGTGACCTCGCGGGGGGGACGGGTGCGGGGACCCAGTACTTC. Translated: CASSDLAGGTGAGTQYF.

The table lists this clone with a count of one. This chain uses TRBV7-8 with TRBJ1-4; D perhaps matches TRBD1 (5 bases). This CDR3 has 15 amino acids. CDR1 and CDR2 (germline): SGHVS, FQNEAQ. Trimming removed 0 bases from V and 7 bases from J, with 12 bases in between. The CDR3 sequence: CASSLAAGRVEKLFF. Written as DNA, the CDR3 is TGTGCCAGCAGCTTAGCGGCAGGGAGGGTTGAAAAACTGTTTTTT.

The chain employs TRBV28 and TRBJ2-3; 7 bases line up with TRBD1. The germline gives CDR1 MDHEN, CDR2 SYDVKM. The trim removed 3 bases at V and 12 bases at J, leaving 12 bases unmatched. The CDR3 extends over 14 amino acids. The CDR3 bases are TGTGCCAGCAGTTTCCGACAGGGATTCAGAAAACAGTATTTT. Translated, it gives CASSFRQGFRKQYF. The variable domain in full, with the rest retrieved from reference TRBV28 and TRBJ2-3, is DVKVTQSSRYLVKRTGEKVFLECVQDMDHENMFWYRQDPGLGLRLIYFSYDVKMKEKGDIPEGYSVSREKKERFSLILESASTNQTSMYLCASSFRQGFRKQYFGPGTRLTVL.

The chain has TRBV7-9 and TRBJ1-2; D is unresolved. Trimming pared 4 bases from V and 1 base from J, leaving 7 bases between. The CDR3 sequence is 13 residues long. Germline assignment: CDR1 SEHNR and CDR2 FQNEAQ (reference sequence). The CDR3 loop is CASSSRVNYGYTF. CDR3 DNA: TGTGCCAGCAGCTCTCGGGTTAACTATGGCTACACCTTC.

A single count supports this clone. The V and J genes are TRBV7-2 and TRBJ2-1; 7 bases are a match to TRBD1. The CDR3 runs 14 residues. Per the germline V gene, CDR1 is SGHTA and CDR2 is FQGNSA. The ends lost 3 bases at V and 5 bases at J; junction bases unmatched: 4. The chain's CDR3 is CASSFGTVNNEQFF. CDR3 nucleotide sequence: TGTGCCAGCAGCTTTGGGACAGTAAACAATGAGCAGTTCTTC.

The chain has TRBV6-5 and TRBJ1-5; TRBD1 matches at 7 bases. V was pared by 10 bases and J by 5 bases, with 11 bases of the junction left unmatched. Per the germline V gene, CDR1 is MNHEY and CDR2 is SVGAGI. This CDR3 has 14 residues. CDR3 residues: CATATGWVDQPQHF. Written as DNA, the CDR3 is TGTGCCACCGCGACAGGGTGGGTAGATCAGCCCCAGCATTTT.

The chain couples TRBV6-6 to TRBJ1-6, with 10 bases matching TRBD1. CDR1 and CDR2 from the germline V gene are MNHNY and SVGAGI (reference sequence). The CDR3 has 14 residues. V lost 5 bases, J lost 5 bases, and 0 bases stayed unmatched. The CDR3 is CASSGTGDNSPLHF. CDR3 DNA: TGTGCCAGCAGTGGGACAGGGGATAATTCACCCCTCCACTTT.

The CDR3 region is CSVGGTGGDSTEAFF. In DNA, the CDR3 is TGCAGCGTAGGAGGGACAGGGGGCGATAGTACTGAAGCTTTCTTT. This chain uses TRBV29-1 with TRBJ1-1; 12 nucleotides align to TRBD1. The CDR3 extends over 15 amino acids. V dropped 6 bases and J dropped 5; count of bases not matched to a gene: 10. CDR1 and CDR2 from the germline V gene are SQVTM and ANQGSEA.

The chain links TRBV11-2 to TRBJ2-2; D possibly corresponds to TRBD1 (6 bases). Trimming took 6 bases from V and 7 from J, leaving 9 bases between them. The CDR3 consists of 12 residues. Germline loops: CDR1 SGHAT, CDR2 FQNNGV. The CDR3 sequence: CASSEQGGELFF. The CDR3 DNA is TGTGCCAGCAGTGAACAGGGCGGGGAGCTGTTTTTT.

The chain employs TRBV18 and TRBJ1-1, with 10 nucleotides matching TRBD1. There are 14 residues in the CDR3. CDR1 and CDR2 (germline): KGHSH, LQKENI. With V trimmed by 6 bases and J by 2 bases, 3 bases remained unmatched. The CDR3 coding sequence is TGTGCCAGCTCGACAGGGGGCCCTAACACTGAAGCTTTCTTT. Protein sequence: CASSTGGPNTEAFF. The whole variable domain, filled in from reference TRBV18 and TRBJ1-1, reads NAGVMQNPRHLVRRRGQEARLRCSPMKGHSHVYWYRQLPEEGLKFMVYLQKENIIDESGMPKERFSAEFPKEGPSILRIQQVVRGDSAAYFCASSTGGPNTEAFFGQGTRLTVV.

The CDR3 DNA follows: TGTGCCAGCAGCGTCTCACCCGGAGGGAGTATTAACACCGGGGAGCTGTTTTTT. This gives the protein CASSVSPGGSINTGELFF. This chain uses TRBV9 with TRBJ2-2; a possible D gene is TRBD2 (6 bases). Trimming left V 2 bases short and J 2 bases short, with 19 bases between. The CDR3 consists of 18 residues. The germline gives CDR1 SGDLS, CDR2 YYNGEE.

This clone turned up a few times. V gene TRBV4-1 combines with J gene TRBJ2-7; a possible D gene is TRBD2 (6 bases). Germline V CDR1 and CDR2: MGHRA, YSYEKL. CDR3 length: 16 residues. Trimming stripped 3 bases from V and 0 bases from J, with 15 bases between. The CDR3 DNA sequence: TGCGCCAGCAGCCAGGGGGGACTTCCGATCTCCTACGAGCAGTACTTC. As protein: CASSQGGLPISYEQYF.

The genes are TRBV30 and TRBJ1-2; 7 nucleotides align to TRBD1. The CDR3 extends over 12 amino acids. Germline V gene sequence: CDR1 GTSNPN, CDR2 SVGIG (reference sequence). V lost 2 bases and J lost 8; bases outside the gene matches: 5. CDR3 sequence (DNA): TGTGCCTGGAGTTCCACAGGGGTCGGCTACACCTTC. Translated: CAWSSTGVGYTF.